Reported below is one TCR beta chain. This clonotype was found many times. There is no known antigen for this receptor. The sample holds no much larger clone one base away, and base qualities are not on file. The data were taken from a study of molecular identifiers for immune sequencing clone quantification (dated by TCRdb to 2016 to 2019). About the full investigation: In a replicate experiment, RNA from roughly 20,000 or 100,000 naive CD8 T cells was split into five aliquots, four of which were sequenced. CD8 T cells were used in a methods study to benchmark molecular-identifier clustering-based TCR repertoire sequencing (MIDCIRS) and TCR RNA copy counting.

On the study overall, not on this receptor specifically: When barcode sub-clustering was left out, chimeric consensus sequences inflated TCR diversity, with chimeras reaching as high as 47%. The naive libraries included spiked-in Jurkat TCR RNA (around 10 copies' worth), and this RNA is not part of the donor repertoire. Even against a background of 800,000 to 1,000,000 naive CD8 T cells, spiked-in Jurkat TCR RNA amounting to a single cell's worth was reported to be detectable. In CMV-specific effector cells, clones with more than 20 RNA copies contained over 99% of molecules, whereas in naive cells such clones contained under 1% of molecules. Modeling gave around 3.3 recovered TCR RNA copies per cell versus 7.5 to 10 by digital PCR, implying roughly 28% capture efficiency. Highly expanded clone sizes could be underestimated because identical TCR molecules may share a barcode.

Libraries of naive CD8 T cells were generated from roughly 21,000 to 960,000 sorted cells, with 10%, 30% or 50% of the purified RNA used. Naive CD8 T cells were FACS-sorted as CD8+CD4-CCR7+CD45RA+ on a BD FACSAria II into RLT Plus buffer. Roughly nine TCR copies' worth of Jurkat RNA were spiked into roughly 20,000-1,000,000 naive CD8 T cell samples to test detection sensitivity. Enrichment of CD8 T cells was performed with RosetteSep CD8+ T Cell Enrichment Cocktail and Ficoll-Paque, after which ACK red cell lysis was carried out. Libraries came from PCR. Sequencing used an Illumina HiSeq 4000. Bulk TCR libraries were made following a previously described method, with the TCR primers given in Table S5. Total RNA was purified with the Qiagen AllPrep DNA/RNA kit. Before analysis, reads from multiple sequencing runs of one library were combined. Regarding the original processing steps: Reads were retained only if their TCR constant sequence matched exactly, and those retained reads were trimmed to 150 nt and grouped according to their 12-nt molecular barcodes. Reads within each barcode group were sub-clustered using a 15% Levenshtein threshold, and quality-weighted consensus sequences were constructed for each RNA molecule. Non-functional sequences were excluded, and lower-count sequences lying one edit away from another sequence were also excluded. On the basis of fitting two negative binomial distributions, barcode sub-clusters with fewer than 20% of the maximum read count were discarded. Clones were called with MiXCR by TCRdb after fastp trimmed the public reads at Q25, and only in-frame beta chains were retained. Rows with a matching CDR3 protein are joined into one entry that keeps the most common DNA and genes. TCRdb's processing, not the authors' own work, is the source of the V and J calls. In all, the sample holds 62,000 or so distinct CDR3 sequences, and roughly 20% of those were seen once. Clones ranked in the top ten supply 1.5% of the sample.

CDR1 and CDR2 are read off the germline V gene (reference sequence) as DFQATT and SNEGSKA. Ends trimmed: V by 6 bases, J by 1 base; bases unmatched to a gene: 3. Reading from cysteine to phenylalanine, the CDR3 counts 14 amino acids. Here the CDR3 DNA is all that survives: 42 bases in frame from base 1. Sequenced: naive CD8+ T cells from blood, with Jurkat cell RNA spiked in. What this sample's cell subset or site label stands for: FACS-sorted CD8+CD4-CCR7+CD45RA+ naive T cells. The TCR originated in a human donor in good health. Some libraries in this study had Jurkat cell RNA spiked in. The chain links TRBV20-1 with TRBJ2-2; the central 9 bases match TRBD1. The DNA reads as follows: TGCAGTGCGGAGACAGGGGGGAACACCGGGGAGCTGTTTTTT. The resulting protein is CSAETGGNTGELFF.